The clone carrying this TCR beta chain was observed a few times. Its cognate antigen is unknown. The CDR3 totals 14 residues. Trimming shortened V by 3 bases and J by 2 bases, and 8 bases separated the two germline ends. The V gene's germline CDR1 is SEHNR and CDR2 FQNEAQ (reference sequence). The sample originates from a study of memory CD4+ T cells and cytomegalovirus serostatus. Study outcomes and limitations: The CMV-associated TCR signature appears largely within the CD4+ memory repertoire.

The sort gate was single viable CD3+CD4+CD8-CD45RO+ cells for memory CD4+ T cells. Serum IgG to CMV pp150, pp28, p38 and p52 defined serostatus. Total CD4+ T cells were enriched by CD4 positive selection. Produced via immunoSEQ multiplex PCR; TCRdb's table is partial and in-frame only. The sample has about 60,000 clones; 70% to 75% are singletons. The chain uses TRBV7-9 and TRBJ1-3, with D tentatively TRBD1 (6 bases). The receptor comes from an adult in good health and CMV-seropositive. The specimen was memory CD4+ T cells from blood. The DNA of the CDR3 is TGTGCCAGCAGCTTTACAGGGACTGGAAACACCATATATTTT. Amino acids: CASSFTGTGNTIYF.